Presented here are 23 T cell receptor beta chains from one specimen sequenced in a study of regulatory T cells in long-lasting Graves disease. Noted time point: persistent/refractory GD, antithyroid drugs over 5 years with positive TRAb. PBMC-derived RNA was used for the TCR library. Building of the TCR beta libraries involved iRepertoire HTBI primers and Arm-PCR of CDR3 regions. TCRdb reprocessed the multiplex PCR reads via MiXCR and lists one record per CDR3 protein. The data hold 420,000 or so distinct CDR3 sequences, with about a quarter observed a single time. This specimen was peripheral blood mononuclear cells (PBMCs), taken when the disease was refractory, from a patient treated with antithyroid drugs. These receptors originate from a female donor with Graves disease.

V gene TRBV6-5 combines with J gene TRBJ2-7; D is possibly TRBD1 or TRBD2 (6 bases each). Germline CDR1 is MNHEY and CDR2 is SVGAGI. The CDR3 has 14 residues. Trimming cost V 2 bases and J 5 bases, with 13 bases left between them. The CDR3 DNA sequence: TGTGCCAGCAGTTACCCTGTCGGGGGCCACGAGCAGTACTTC. It codes for CASSYPVGGHEQYF.

This clonotype was seen repeatedly, ten times or more. The genes are TRBV24-1 and TRBJ2-5; D unclear. Germline V gene sequence: CDR1 KGHDR, CDR2 SFDVKD. V dropped 5 bases and J dropped 6 bases, with 12 bases sitting between them. The CDR3 is 13 amino acids. The CDR3 bases are TGTGCCACCAGTGGTTCGATTACTAAGACCCAGTACTTC. Its protein is CATSGSITKTQYF.

This clonotype came up a few times. The genes are TRBV7-3 and TRBJ2-5; a possible D gene is TRBD1 (5 bases). CDR3 length equals 14 residues. Germline V gene lookup returns CDR1 SGHTA and CDR2 FQGTGA. V was shortened by 1 base and J by 3 bases, with 9 bases between the two germline ends. The CDR3 loop is CASSLRGRKETQYF. As DNA, the CDR3 is TGTGCCAGCAGCTTAAGGGGCAGGAAAGAGACCCAGTACTTC.

The chain has TRBV30 and TRBJ1-1; D ambiguous. Germline V lookup: CDR1 GTSNPN, CDR2 SVGIG (reference sequence). The V end lost 2 bases, the J end lost 4 bases, and 14 bases lay between the germline ends. CDR3 size: 14 residues. The CDR3 here is CAWSQTRESTEAFF. CDR3 nucleotides: TGTGCCTGGAGTCAAACCCGGGAGAGCACTGAAGCTTTCTTT.

This clonotype was recorded at least ten times. The V and J genes are TRBV11-2 and TRBJ2-7; TRBD1 matches 7 bases. The CDR3 sequence is 17 residues long. Trimming took 3 bases from V and 5 from J; bases not matched to a gene: 16. Looked up from germline, CDR1 is SGHAT and CDR2 is FQNNGV. The CDR3 protein is CASSFRLDRPRGDEQYF. The CDR3, as DNA: TGTGCCAGCAGCTTCCGACTGGACAGGCCTCGGGGCGACGAGCAGTACTTC.

The chain recombines TRBV29-1 with TRBJ2-5; 11 nucleotides agree with TRBD2. The germline V gene encodes CDR1 SQVTM and CDR2 ANQGSEA. The CDR3 totals 18 residues. V shed 6 bases and J 1 base; nucleotides not matched to a gene: 16. CDR3 residues: CSVELFTLAGGVQETQYF. CDR3 bases: TGCAGCGTCGAACTCTTCACCTTAGCGGGAGGGGTCCAAGAGACCCAGTACTTC.

The gene calls are TRBV7-2 and TRBJ2-4, with a possible D match to TRBD2 (5 bases). Between the trimmed V and J ends, which lost 6 bases and 3 bases, there was a span of 15 bases. Germline V gene lookup returns CDR1 SGHTA and CDR2 FQGNSA. The CDR3 sequence is 15 residues long. CDR3 sequence: CASSLMRVVKNIQYF. CDR3 bases: TGTGCCAGCAGTTTAATGAGGGTCGTCAAAAACATTCAGTACTTC.

The rearrangement links TRBV30 to TRBJ1-3, with unresolved D. V shed 0 bases and J shed 2 bases, with 8 bases lying between them. The CDR3 is 14 residues long. Per the germline V gene, CDR1 is GTSNPN and CDR2 is SVGIG (reference sequence). The CDR3 loop reads CAWSVFKAGNTIYF. In DNA, the CDR3 is TGTGCCTGGAGTGTCTTCAAGGCTGGAAACACCATATATTTT.

This clonotype came up many times. V is TRBV2 and J is TRBJ2-7; TRBD1 is a possible D gene (5 bases). The CDR3 sequence is 15 residues long. V shed 8 bases and J shed 7 bases, with 24 bases lying between them. The V gene's germline CDR1 is SNHLY and CDR2 FYNNEI. The CDR3 loop reads CASSKGMVPLGEQYF. The DNA of the CDR3 is TGTGCCAGCTCGAAGGGGATGGTTCCTCTGGGGGAGCAGTACTTC.

The chain joins TRBV20-1 to TRBJ1-6; D remains ambiguous. V was pared by 6 bases and J by 4 bases, with 10 bases between. CDR1 is DFQATT and CDR2 is SNEGSKA in the germline V gene (reference sequence). This CDR3 region has 13 residues. The CDR3 bases are TGCAGTGCCCCTGGGAATTATAATTCACCCCTCCACTTT. Translating gives CSAPGNYNSPLHF.

With regard to this clonotype: One end of the junction varies from germline; a read error may be responsible. The V call is TRBV7-2, the J call TRBJ2-1; 7 nucleotides line up with TRBD2. Germline CDR1 is SGHTA and CDR2 is FQGNSA. The CDR3 is 17 amino acids. The CDR3 DNA is TGTGCCAGCAGCCGAACAGCCTCTAGCGGCCTGAGGAATGAGCAGTCCTTC. It is translated as CASSRTASSGLRNEQSF. The full variable domain, with the rest looked up from reference TRBV7-2 and TRBJ2-1, is GAGVSQSPSNKVTEKGKDVELRCDPISGHTALYWYRQSLGQGLEFLIYFQGNSAPDKSGLPSDRFSAERTGGSVSTLTIQRTQQEDSAVYLCASSRTASSGLRNEQSFGPGTRLTVL.

As DNA, the CDR3 is TGTGCCAGCAGCTTAGTCCAGGGCCCCCAGCATTTT. The encoded protein is CASSLVQGPQHF. V gene TRBV7-2 combines with J gene TRBJ1-5, with D possibly matching TRBD1 (5 bases). The V gene lost 1 base and the J gene lost 10 bases, with 8 bases spanning the gap. CDR1 and CDR2 (germline): SGHTA, FQGNSA. This CDR3 spans 12 amino acids.

This clonotype appeared a few times. J is TRBJ2-7 and V is TRBV7-9; 8 positions agree with TRBD1. This CDR3 region has 15 residues. The trim removed 4 bases at V and 2 bases at J, leaving 7 bases unmatched. CDR1 is SEHNR and CDR2 is FQNEAQ in the germline V gene (reference sequence). CDR3 DNA: TGTGCCAGCAGCTCGGGACAGGTGCCTCCCTACGAGCAGTACTTC. Amino acids: CASSSGQVPPYEQYF.

This clonotype was seen a few times. The V and J genes are TRBV5-6 and TRBJ1-1; D gene unclear. This CDR3 has 12 amino acids. Per germline, CDR1 SGHDT and CDR2 YYEEEE. V shed 4 bases and J shed 7 bases, with 11 bases lying between them. In DNA form, the CDR3 reads TGTGCCAGCAGCCAGATGGAGGTTGAAGCTTTCTTT. Translated, it gives CASSQMEVEAFF.

V usage is TRBV7-3 and J usage is TRBJ2-1; D uncertain. The germline V gene has CDR1 SGHTA and CDR2 FQGTGA. This CDR3 has 12 residues. Trimming shortened V by 8 bases and J by 4 bases, and 9 bases separated the two germline ends. The CDR3 DNA reads TGTGCCAGCCATTCTATTTACAATGAGCAGTTCTTC. Protein: CASHSIYNEQFF.

With respect to this clonotype: A read error is likely here: a far larger clone is one base away. Since the CDR3 does not end with the conserved phenylalanine or tryptophan, this likely comes from a read error. The V and J genes are TRBV28 and TRBJ1-1, with 7 bases fitting TRBD1. Looked up from germline, CDR1 is MDHEN and CDR2 is SYDVKM. CDR3 length equals 12 residues. V was clipped by 7 bases and J by 4 bases; unmatched bases: 3. CDR3 in amino acids: CASTRDSTEAFS. The CDR3 bases are TGTGCCAGCACCCGGGACAGCACTGAAGCTTTCTCT.

This clonotype was observed many times. V gene TRBV20-1 combines with J gene TRBJ2-5; 10 bases align to TRBD2. CDR3 size: 16 residues. V lost 6 bases, J lost 3 bases, and 13 bases stayed unmatched. Germline CDR1 and CDR2: DFQATT and SNEGSKA (reference sequence). In DNA, the CDR3 is TGCAGTGCGATAAACACGGGACTAGCGTCAAAAGAGACCCAGTACTTC. Residues: CSAINTGLASKETQYF.

This clonotype was picked up a small number of times. V usage is TRBV20-1 and J usage is TRBJ2-7; D might be TRBD1 (7 bases). Trimming took 7 bases from V and 2 from J, leaving 15 bases between them. The length of the CDR3 is 13 residues. Germline lookup yields CDR1 DFQATT and CDR2 SNEGSKA (reference sequence). Here the CDR3 DNA reads TGCAGTGTCAGGGGGACTGCGACCTACGAGCAGTACTTC. Translating it yields CSVRGTATYEQYF.

The genes are TRBV5-1 and TRBJ2-2; 8 bases line up with TRBD2. The V gene's germline CDR1 is SGHRS and CDR2 YFSETQ. V shed 1 base, J shed 4 bases, and the junction held 3 bases outside the gene matches. The CDR3 sequence is 15 residues long. CDR3 sequence reads: CASSLQRERTGELFF. CDR3 coding DNA: TGCGCCAGCAGCTTGCAGCGGGAGCGCACCGGGGAGCTGTTTTTT.

The sample holds a few counts of this clonotype. The J gene is TRBJ1-6, the V gene TRBV5-1, with D hard to call. Trimming stripped 4 bases from V and 5 bases from J, with 13 bases between. This CDR3 region has 15 residues. Per the germline V gene, CDR1 is SGHRS and CDR2 is YFSETQ. Written as DNA, the CDR3 is TGCGCCAGCAGCCTCGTTGGGGATCATAATTCACCCCTCCACTTT. Its protein product is CASSLVGDHNSPLHF. Combining the CDR3 with reference TRBV5-1 and TRBJ1-6 gives the whole variable domain KAGVTQTPRYLIKTRGQQVTLSCSPISGHRSVSWYQQTPGQGLQFLFEYFSETQRNKGNFPGRFSGRQFSNSRSEMNVSTLELGDSALYLCASSLVGDHNSPLHFGNGTRLTVT.

The table lists this clonotype with a few counts. The chain combines TRBV29-1 with TRBJ1-2, with D unclear. CDR3 size: 12 residues. Trimming took off 1 base at V and 5 bases at J, with 8 bases between the two ends. Germline CDR1 and CDR2: SQVTM and ANQGSEA. The CDR3 DNA sequence: TGCAGCGTTGAAGGACAAGAGTATGGCTACACCTTC. It translates to CSVEGQEYGYTF. Based on the CDR3 plus reference TRBV29-1 and TRBJ1-2, the full variable domain is SAVISQKPSRDICQRGTSLTIQCQVDSQVTMMFWYRQQPGQSLTLIATANQGSEATYESGFVIDKFPISRPNLTFSTLTVSNMSPEDSSIYLCSVEGQEYGYTFGSGTRLTVV.

In its sample, this clonotype was seen a few times. The chain has TRBV12-3 or TRBV12-4 and TRBJ2-7, with 11 bases aligning to TRBD2. V shed 0 bases, J shed 0 bases, and the junction held 10 bases outside the gene matches. The CDR3 contains 19 residues. The chain's CDR3 is CASSLAQGLAGGLSYEQYF. Written as DNA, the CDR3 is TGTGCCAGCAGTTTAGCCCAAGGGCTAGCGGGAGGTCTCTCCTACGAGCAGTACTTC.

The CDR3 sequence: CASRRSGNADEQYF. CDR3 nucleotide sequence: TGTGCCAGCAGAAGATCGGGAAACGCGGACGAGCAGTACTTC. The rearrangement uses TRBV6-1 and TRBJ2-7, with TRBD2 as a possible D gene (5 bases). The CDR3 has 14 residues. Germline V gene data show CDR1 as MNHNS and CDR2 as SASEGT. The V end lost 6 bases, the J end lost 5 bases, and 17 bases lay between the germline ends.